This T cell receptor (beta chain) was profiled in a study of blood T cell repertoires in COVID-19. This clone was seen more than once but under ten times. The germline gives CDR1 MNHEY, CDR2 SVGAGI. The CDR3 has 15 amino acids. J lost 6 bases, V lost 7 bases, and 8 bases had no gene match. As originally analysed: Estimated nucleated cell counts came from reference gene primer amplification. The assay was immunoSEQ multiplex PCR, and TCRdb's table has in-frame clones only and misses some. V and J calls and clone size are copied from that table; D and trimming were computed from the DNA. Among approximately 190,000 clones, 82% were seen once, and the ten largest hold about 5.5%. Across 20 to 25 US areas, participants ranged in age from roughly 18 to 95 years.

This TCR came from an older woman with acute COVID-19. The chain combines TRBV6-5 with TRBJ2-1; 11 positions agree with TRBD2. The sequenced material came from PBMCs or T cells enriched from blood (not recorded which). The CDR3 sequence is CASTPGTSGGNEQFF. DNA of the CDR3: TGTGCCAGCACCCCCGGGACTAGCGGAGGCAATGAGCAGTTCTTC.